The 19 T cell receptor beta chains presented below share a single source sample, sequenced in a study of early T cells in non-severe SARS-CoV-2 infection. TCRdb independently ran MiXCR on the 5' RACE reads; one entry per CDR3 protein. The sample records over 95,000 distinct CDR3 sequences, 16% being singletons. Sequencing was performed on whole blood. Receptors were obtained from an adult who was a healthcare worker with PCR-confirmed SARS-CoV-2 infection or an uninfected control (not recorded which).

The V and J genes are TRBV15 and TRBJ2-1, with TRBD2 identical over 9 bases. V lost 0 bases and J lost 3; bases outside the gene matches: 15. In germline, CDR1 is LNHNV, CDR2 YYDKDF (reference sequence). CDR3 size: 20 residues. CDR3 sequence (DNA): TGTGCCACCAGCAGAGATCGGGGGACTAGCCGACACCTGAACTACAATGAGCAGTTCTTC. As protein: CATSRDRGTSRHLNYNEQFF.

The genes are TRBV6-1 and TRBJ2-4; D call uncertain. Looked up from germline, CDR1 is MNHNS and CDR2 is SASEGT. The CDR3 runs 16 residues. The V end lost 6 bases, the J end lost 1 base, and 16 bases lay between the germline ends. The CDR3 nucleotides read TGTGCCAGCAGCTGGACCCCTCGTGTGGCCAAAAACATTCAGTACTTC. Translated: CASSWTPRVAKNIQYF.

The chain links TRBV20-1 to TRBJ1-5, with a possible D match to TRBD1 (6 bases). V was clipped by 8 bases and J by 2 bases, with 16 bases between them. The CDR3 extends over 14 amino acids. Germline loops: CDR1 DFQATT, CDR2 SNEGSKA (reference sequence). In DNA form, the CDR3 reads TGCAGTACGAGTACAGGGAAGGGCAATCAGCCCCAGCATTTT. It codes for CSTSTGKGNQPQHF.

This chain joins TRBV5-4 and TRBJ2-3; 7 bases map to TRBD1. This CDR3 has 17 amino acids. V shed 4 bases, J shed 4 bases, and the junction held 15 bases outside the gene matches. Germline V gene sequence: CDR1 SGHNT, CDR2 YYREEE (reference sequence). The CDR3 reads CASSHEPGQSRADTQYF. DNA of the CDR3: TGTGCCAGCAGCCACGAACCGGGACAGAGCCGCGCAGATACGCAGTATTTT.

This chain uses TRBV30 with TRBJ2-5; 9 bases are shared with TRBD2. The CDR3 loop spans 16 amino acids. J was trimmed by 4 bases and V by 4 bases; bases with no gene match: 13. Germline lookup yields CDR1 GTSNPN and CDR2 SVGIG (reference sequence). The CDR3 nucleotides read TGTGCCTGGACCTCCGGGCGGGAGGGCCGAGGAGAGACCCAGTACTTC. It translates to CAWTSGREGRGETQYF.

V usage is TRBV30 and J usage is TRBJ2-1; D is ambiguous. The CDR3 is 11 amino acids. The V and J ends lost 0 bases and 9 bases respectively, with 6 bases between them. Germline V gene sequence: CDR1 GTSNPN, CDR2 SVGIG (reference sequence). CDR3 in amino acids: CAWSVHPEQFF. The CDR3 bases are TGTGCCTGGAGTGTACACCCTGAGCAGTTCTTC.

In its sample, this clonotype was seen a few times. This chain links TRBV20-1 with TRBJ2-3; 7 nucleotides match TRBD1. Trimming took 3 bases from V and 3 from J; bases not matched to a gene: 15. Germline values: CDR1 DFQATT, CDR2 SNEGSKA (reference sequence). CDR3 length: 17 amino acids. Here the CDR3 DNA reads TGCAGTGCTAGGCCTGACAGGGCGATTGATCGTACAGATACGCAGTATTTT. It encodes CSARPDRAIDRTDTQYF.

This sequence joins TRBV10-3 and TRBJ2-1; TRBD2 matches 12 bases. V lost 6 bases and J lost 6; bases outside the gene matches: 15. This CDR3 comprises 18 residues. Germline V lookup: CDR1 ENHRY, CDR2 SYGVKD. The CDR3 region has the DNA TGTGCCATCAGCGCCCCGGGACTAGCGGGTTCCTCCGGCAATGAGCAGTTCTTC. This sequence encodes CAISAPGLAGSSGNEQFF.

This clonotype was counted a few times. V usage is TRBV12-3 or TRBV12-4 and J usage is TRBJ2-7; weak D call: TRBD2 (6 bases). With 3 bases removed from V and 5 bases from J, the gap between germline ends came to 14 bases. This CDR3 has 14 amino acids. This CDR3 reads CASSFGGSGNEQYF. In DNA, the CDR3 is TGTGCCAGCAGTTTTGGGGGGTCGGGAAACGAGCAGTACTTC.

The gene calls are TRBV18 and TRBJ2-3; D is uncertain. Germline lookup yields CDR1 KGHSH and CDR2 LQKENI. The CDR3 runs 14 residues. V was shortened by 2 bases and J by 4 bases, with 10 bases between the two germline ends. CDR3 bases: TGTGCCAGCTCACCAGAAGCGAGCTCAGATACGCAGTATTTT. It translates to CASSPEASSDTQYF.

Ten or more counts support this clonotype. The chain couples TRBV19 to TRBJ2-1; D gene uncertain. Trimming took off 3 bases at V and 5 bases at J, with 2 bases between the two ends. This CDR3 region has 11 residues. CDR1 is LNHDA, CDR2 SQIVND, per germline (reference sequence). This CDR3 reads CASSIHNEQFF. The CDR3 nucleotides are TGTGCCAGTAGTATTCACAATGAGCAGTTCTTC.

This clonotype has at least ten counts. The rearrangement joins TRBV12-3 or TRBV12-4 to TRBJ2-3; the D is unclear. V lost 4 bases and J 0 bases, leaving 8 bases between the germline ends. The CDR3 covers 14 residues. The CDR3 coding sequence is TGTGCCAGCAGTTGGTTGGTTAGCACAGATACGCAGTATTTT. Translated: CASSWLVSTDTQYF.

The chain carries TRBV9 and TRBJ2-5; 13 bases align to TRBD2. J gave up 5 bases and V 0 bases, and 4 bases lay outside the gene matches. Germline CDR1 reads SGDLS; CDR2 reads YYNGEE. CDR3 length: 16 residues. This CDR3 is CASSVGGLAGTETQYF. The CDR3 DNA follows: TGTGCCAGCAGCGTAGGGGGACTAGCGGGAACTGAGACCCAGTACTTC.

The rearrangement joins TRBV20-1 to TRBJ2-7; D perhaps matches TRBD2 (5 bases). The CDR3 contains 15 residues. Per the germline V gene, CDR1 is DFQATT and CDR2 is SNEGSKA (reference sequence). Trimming removed 5 bases from V and 5 bases from J, with 22 bases in between. The CDR3 bases are TGCAGTGCTGGAAGCCACCTTACGGGGTACCACGAGCAGTACTTC. It yields the protein CSAGSHLTGYHEQYF.

The chain is built from TRBV29-1 and TRBJ2-7; D is uncertain. Germline V gene data show CDR1 as SQVTM and CDR2 as ANQGSEA. This CDR3 spans 14 amino acids. V was cut by 4 bases and J by 3 bases, with 16 bases left in between. Here the CDR3 DNA reads TGCAGCGTTGGGGAAGGGTATGTCGGCTACGAGCAGTACTTC. Amino acid sequence: CSVGEGYVGYEQYF.

There are a few counts of this clonotype. This chain uses TRBV4-1 with TRBJ2-3, with 12 positions matching TRBD2. Losses at the gene ends were 1 base for V and 2 bases for J; bases not matched to a gene: 4. The CDR3 is made up of 17 amino acids. Germline V gene sequence: CDR1 MGHRA, CDR2 YSYEKL. CDR3 in amino acids: CASSQAGLAGNTDTQYF. As DNA, the CDR3 is TGCGCCAGCAGCCAAGCCGGACTAGCGGGAAACACAGATACGCAGTATTTT.

Only a few counts were recorded for this clonotype. The chain combines TRBV29-1 with TRBJ2-5; D call uncertain. The CDR3 totals 10 residues. Germline lookup yields CDR1 SQVTM and CDR2 ANQGSEA. V lost 7 bases, J lost 5 bases, and 8 bases lay in between. CDR3 DNA sequence: TGCAGCGGTTTGGGCGAGACCCAGTACTTC. As protein: CSGLGETQYF.

In this sample, this clonotype turned up a few times. This chain uses TRBV2 with TRBJ2-7; weak D call: TRBD2 (6 bases). The V gene lost 4 bases and the J gene lost 4 bases, with 8 bases spanning the gap. Germline V gene sequence: CDR1 SNHLY, CDR2 FYNNEI. There are 12 residues in the CDR3. CDR3 protein: CASSAGLYEQYF. In nucleotides, the CDR3 is TGTGCCAGCAGTGCGGGACTTTACGAGCAGTACTTC.

CDR3 region: CASSSGLAGGTGELFF. Written as DNA, the CDR3 is TGTGCCAGCAGCTCCGGACTAGCGGGAGGAACCGGGGAGCTGTTTTTT. The chain couples TRBV11-2 to TRBJ2-2, with TRBD2 matching 14 bases. This CDR3 comprises 16 residues. V was pared by 4 bases and J by 5 bases, with 3 bases of the junction left unmatched. The germline gives CDR1 SGHAT, CDR2 FQNNGV.